This entry lists 8 T cell receptor beta chains sequenced from one sample in a study of blood T cell repertoires in COVID-19. Generated by immunoSEQ multiplex PCR, the TCRdb table keeps only in-frame clones and is missing some. The table records hundreds of thousands of clones, 70% to 90% of them present only once. Sequenced sample: peripheral blood. All receptors derive from a woman aged 30 to 39 who had recovered from COVID-19.

The chain links TRBV3-1 (or the pseudogene TRBV3-2) to TRBJ1-6; D remains unclear. The CDR3 extends over 14 amino acids. Per the germline V gene, CDR1 is LGHDT and CDR2 is YNNKEL (reference sequence). The V gene lost 2 bases and the J gene lost 7 bases, with 9 bases spanning the gap. Written as DNA, the CDR3 is TGTGCCAGCAGCCAATTACGGGAAAATTCACCCCTCCACTTT. Translation gives CASSQLRENSPLHF.

As to this clone: This same CDR3 is encoded by further DNA sequences in the sample. This rearrangement joins TRBV24-1 to TRBJ2-5, with D hard to call. The germline V and J ends were trimmed by 1 base and 2 bases, with 4 bases remaining between them. Looked up from germline, CDR1 is KGHDR and CDR2 is SFDVKD. CDR3 size: 13 residues. For the CDR3, the DNA is TGTGCCACCAGTGATTTCAATCAAGAGACCCAGTACTTC. Translated: CATSDFNQETQYF.

The rearrangement links TRBV7-2 to TRBJ2-3, with 7 bases lining up with TRBD1. V was clipped by 10 bases and J by 0 bases; unmatched bases: 4. CDR3 length: 13 amino acids. Per the germline V gene, CDR1 is SGHTA and CDR2 is FQGNSA. The CDR3 DNA reads TGTGCCACCGACAGGGCTAGCACAGATACGCAGTATTTT. Translating it yields CATDRASTDTQYF. The full variable domain, in which reference TRBV7-2 and TRBJ2-3 provide the parts outside the CDR3, is GAGVSQSPSNKVTEKGKDVELRCDPISGHTALYWYRQSLGQGLEFLIYFQGNSAPDKSGLPSDRFSAERTGGSVSTLTIQRTQQEDSAVYLCATDRASTDTQYFGPGTRLTVL.

The rearrangement joins TRBV11-2 to TRBJ1-4, with 8 bases identical to TRBD1. V shed 4 bases and J 7 bases; nucleotides not matched to a gene: 5. Germline CDR1 reads SGHAT; CDR2 reads FQNNGV. The CDR3 covers 14 residues. DNA of the CDR3: TGTGCCAGCAGCTCCCTCAGGGGGCTTGAAAAACTGTTTTTT. Amino acid sequence: CASSSLRGLEKLFF. The full variable domain, completed using reference TRBV11-2 and TRBJ1-4, is EAGVAQSPRYKIIEKRQSVAFWCNPISGHATLYWYQQILGQGPKLLIQFQNNGVVDDSQLPKDRFSAERLKGVDSTLKIQPAKLEDSAVYLCASSSLRGLEKLFFGSGTQLSVL.

CDR3 coding DNA: TGTGCCAGCTCACTTACGTGGAGTAACTATGGCTACACCTTC. Its translation is CASSLTWSNYGYTF. This sequence joins TRBV18 and TRBJ1-2; D unresolved. V lost 4 bases to trimming and J lost 1 base, with 10 bases between them. Germline V gives CDR1 KGHSH, CDR2 LQKENI. The CDR3 sequence is 14 residues long.

The V call is TRBV6-5, the J call TRBJ2-3, with a weak D call TRBD2 (6 bases). Trimming shortened V by 10 bases and J by 4 bases, and 15 bases separated the two germline ends. Germline CDR1 reads MNHEY; CDR2 reads SVGAGI. The CDR3 extends over 13 amino acids. The CDR3, as DNA: TGTGCCACCAGGGCCCCGGGGGCAGATACGCAGTATTTT. Its protein product is CATRAPGADTQYF.

The CDR3 nucleotides read TGTGCCAGCAGTGAATTTACAGGGTCCAACTATGGCTACACCTTC. It encodes CASSEFTGSNYGYTF. V and J are TRBV6-1 and TRBJ1-2, with D possibly TRBD1 on 6 matching bases. Per the germline V gene, CDR1 is MNHNS and CDR2 is SASEGT. The CDR3 has 15 amino acids. V lost 2 bases and J lost 2, with 12 bases in between.

The gene calls are TRBV19 and TRBJ1-6, with TRBD1 matching over 8 bases. The CDR3 has 15 residues. V lost 5 bases to trimming and J lost 6 bases; unmatched junction nucleotides: 6. CDR1 and CDR2 (germline): LNHDA, SQIVND (reference sequence). CDR3 bases: TGTGCCAGTAGTCCCGGGACAGGCATTAATTCACCCCTCCACTTT. Amino acids: CASSPGTGINSPLHF.